This TCR beta chain was sequenced in a study of tumor-infiltrating lymphocytes in primary liver carcinoma. As regards this clonotype: The junction departs from the called germline gene at one end, perhaps through a read error.

Unsorted bulk tissue of roughly 17-33 mg yielded co-extracted RNA and DNA. The study found over 90% viable tumor cells in every tumor sample. A constant-region primer primed TCR beta cDNA synthesis from about 0.55 ug of total RNA. Investigators got TCR beta libraries out of three nested multiplex PCR rounds, done with slightly modified ARM-PCR. TCRdb analysed the multiplex PCR reads with MiXCR anew, one entry per CDR3 protein. The repertoire has 90,000 to 110,000 distinct CDR3 sequences, approximately 82% of them found once; the top ten carry approximately 21%. Sequenced input: liver tumor tissue from sampling region 3. Subset here: tumor region T3, left-lateral pole. The sequence derives from a man between 35 and 55 years old with primary liver carcinoma and hepatitis B virus infection.

The CDR3 region has the DNA TGTGCCAGCAGAGAAGGTGAAAGGCAGGGGACTAACACTGAAGCTTTCTTT. Translating gives CASREGERQGTNTEAFF. V is TRBV6-1 and J is TRBJ1-1; possible D gene TRBD1, 6 bases. Germline assignment: CDR1 MNHNS and CDR2 SASEGT. This CDR3 contains 17 residues.